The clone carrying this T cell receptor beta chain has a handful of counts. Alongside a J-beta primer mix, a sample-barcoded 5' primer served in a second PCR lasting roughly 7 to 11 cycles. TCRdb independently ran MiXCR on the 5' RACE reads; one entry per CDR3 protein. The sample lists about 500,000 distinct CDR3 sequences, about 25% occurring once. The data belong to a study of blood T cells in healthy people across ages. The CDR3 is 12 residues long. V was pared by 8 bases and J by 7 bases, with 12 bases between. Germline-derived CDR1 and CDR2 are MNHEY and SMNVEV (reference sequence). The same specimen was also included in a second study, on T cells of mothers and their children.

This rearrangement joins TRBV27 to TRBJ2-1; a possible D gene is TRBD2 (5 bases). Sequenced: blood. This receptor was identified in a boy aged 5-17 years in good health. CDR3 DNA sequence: TGTGCCAGCCGAACCCCGGGGAATGAGCAGTTCTTC. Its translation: CASRTPGNEQFF.